This T cell receptor (beta chain) was sequenced during a study of beta chain features in type 1 diabetes. Study-level information: No age, gender or cell yield differences were seen between patients and healthy donors. Broader study findings: In all four CD4+ subsets, TCRB CDR3 length was significantly, moderately reduced in type 1 diabetes.

The CDR3 is made up of 17 amino acids. The germline gives CDR1 SEHNR, CDR2 FQNEAQ (reference sequence). V lost 1 base and J lost 4, with 17 bases in between. The single heparinised draw taken from each donor contained around 100 mL of blood on average. Details on this clone: Its antigen is undetermined.

The entirety of the isolated RNA underwent reverse transcription, so expressed TCRB transcripts were sequenced. The average read count of naive, central memory and regulatory T cell samples was approximately 4 million. The table came from immunoSEQ multiplex PCR; TCRdb's copy has only in-frame clones and leaves some out. The repertoire holds 250,000 to 350,000 clones, with more than 13% as singletons. The sample comprised naive CD4+ T cells from blood. This clonotype originated in a man younger than 45 with type 1 diabetes. This rearrangement joins TRBV7-9 to TRBJ2-1, with D tentatively TRBD1 (5 bases). This CDR3 reads CASSLVSRQPKYNEQFF. The CDR3, as DNA: TGTGCCAGCAGCTTAGTGAGTAGACAGCCTAAATACAATGAGCAGTTCTTC.